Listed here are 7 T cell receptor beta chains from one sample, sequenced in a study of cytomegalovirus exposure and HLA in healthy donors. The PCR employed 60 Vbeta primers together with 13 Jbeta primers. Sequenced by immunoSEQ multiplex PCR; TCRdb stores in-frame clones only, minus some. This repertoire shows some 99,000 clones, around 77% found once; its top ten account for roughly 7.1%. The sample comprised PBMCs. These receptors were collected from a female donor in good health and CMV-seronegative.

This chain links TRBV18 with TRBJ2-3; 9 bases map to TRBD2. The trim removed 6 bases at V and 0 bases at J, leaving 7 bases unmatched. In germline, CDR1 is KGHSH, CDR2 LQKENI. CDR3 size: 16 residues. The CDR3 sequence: CASSAKREASTDTQYF. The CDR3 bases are TGTGCCAGCTCCGCCAAGCGGGAGGCCAGCACAGATACGCAGTATTTT.

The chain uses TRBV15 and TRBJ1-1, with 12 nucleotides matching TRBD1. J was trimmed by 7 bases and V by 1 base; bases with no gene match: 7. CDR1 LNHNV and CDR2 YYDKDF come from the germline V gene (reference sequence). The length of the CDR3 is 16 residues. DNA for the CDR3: TGTGCCACCAGCAGAGTTAGGGGACAGGGGGCAGGTGAAGCTTTCTTT. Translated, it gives CATSRVRGQGAGEAFF.

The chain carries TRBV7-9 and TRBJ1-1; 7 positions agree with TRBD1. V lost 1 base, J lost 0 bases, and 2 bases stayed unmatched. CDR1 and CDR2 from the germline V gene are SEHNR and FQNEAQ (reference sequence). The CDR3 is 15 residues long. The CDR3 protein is CASSLGGGLNTEAFF. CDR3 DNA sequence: TGTGCCAGCAGCTTAGGAGGGGGCCTGAACACTGAAGCTTTCTTT.

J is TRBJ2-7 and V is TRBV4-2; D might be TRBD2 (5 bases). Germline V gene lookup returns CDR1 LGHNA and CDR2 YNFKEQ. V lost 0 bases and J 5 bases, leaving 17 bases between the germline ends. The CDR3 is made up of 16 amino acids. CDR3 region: CASSQDRRERLDEQYF. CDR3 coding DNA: TGTGCCAGCAGCCAAGATCGACGGGAACGTCTCGACGAGCAGTACTTC.

CDR3 amino acids: CASSFTDTGELFF. In nucleotides, the CDR3 is TGTGCCAGCAGTTTTACAGACACCGGGGAGCTGTTTTTT. The chain is built from TRBV2 and TRBJ2-2; D is undetermined. The CDR3 has 13 residues. Germline values: CDR1 SNHLY, CDR2 FYNNEI. The V and J ends lost 5 bases and 3 bases respectively, with 7 bases between them.

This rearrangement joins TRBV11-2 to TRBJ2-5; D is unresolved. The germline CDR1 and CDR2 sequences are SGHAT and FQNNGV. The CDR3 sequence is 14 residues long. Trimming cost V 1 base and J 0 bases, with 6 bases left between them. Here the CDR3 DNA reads TGTGCCAGCAGCTTAGGCCAGTACCAAGAGACCCAGTACTTC. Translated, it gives CASSLGQYQETQYF.

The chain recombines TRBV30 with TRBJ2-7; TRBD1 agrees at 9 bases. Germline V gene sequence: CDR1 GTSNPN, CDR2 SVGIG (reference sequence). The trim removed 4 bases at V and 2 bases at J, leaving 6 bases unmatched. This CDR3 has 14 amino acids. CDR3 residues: CAWTPGTGPYEQYF. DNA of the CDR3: TGTGCCTGGACCCCCGGGACAGGGCCCTACGAGCAGTACTTC.